The rows below give T cell receptor beta chains drawn from one sample of a study of regulatory T cells in long-lasting Graves disease. TCRdb processed the multiplex PCR reads anew with MiXCR; each CDR3 protein has one entry. The sample has under 300,000 distinct CDR3 sequences; around 20% are singletons. The material sequenced was peripheral blood mononuclear cells (PBMCs), taken at new diagnosis, from a patient treated with antithyroid drugs. The receptors originated from a female donor with Graves disease. The conserved cysteine and the conserved F or W are not part of the CDR3 here. Fields, in order: V gene, CDR3 protein.

V gene: TRBV11-2; CDR3 protein: ASSLVRTAYNEQF
V gene: TRBV20-1; CDR3 protein: SARDLSGDNSGNTIY
V gene: TRBV7-2; CDR3 protein: ASSLAKTGSGELF
V gene: TRBV5-1; CDR3 protein: TSSLFGHTNTEAF
V gene: TRBV7-9; CDR3 protein: ASSFRTNNNEQF
V gene: TRBV24-1; CDR3 protein: ATSDLIPGQGTYGYT
V gene: TRBV7-2; CDR3 protein: ASSLASRGEGEQY
V gene: TRBV6-1; CDR3 protein: ASTAGLFSGANVLT
V gene: TRBV24-1; CDR3 protein: ATSDPILLEQY
V gene: TRBV7-9; CDR3 protein: ASSTGQTMNTEAF
V gene: TRBV3-1; CDR3 protein: ASSQVWDRGEAF